The present entry profiles one TCR beta chain with its context. What antigen it recognizes has not been identified. Base-call qualities are not available, and no considerably larger clone is one nucleotide away. TCRbeta CDR3 regions were amplified from genomic DNA by means of the immunoSEQ Assay, a bias-controlled multiplex PCR. Per the original workflow: The number of nucleated cells in each sample was estimated by amplification of reference gene primers within the assay. To quantify the absolute abundance of each unique TCRbeta CDR3 rearrangement, sequence reads were collapsed and filtered. For each sample, productive Simpson clonality was calculated as the square root of Simpson's diversity index across productive rearrangements. The clones in this table, taken by TCRdb from immuneACCESS, are in-frame only. Not every clone is retained; where verified, under half of the shortfall comes from an unresolved V gene, and the cause of the rest is unknown. V, J and clone size derive from that table, while D and trimming were established from the DNA sequence. The sample table contains 65,000 to 90,000 clones; only one count was recorded for about 84% of them. The ten top clones hold 7% to 9% of the sample.

Collaborating institutions collected whole blood in K2EDTA tubes following their own protocols. Collaborator samples were shipped for TCRbeta analysis as frozen whole blood, isolated PBMCs, or DNA extracted from either sample type. The CDR3, from cysteine to phenylalanine, totals 15 residues. Only the CDR3 region is kept as DNA, spanning 45 bases read in frame from base 1. The trim is 7 bases for V and 0 bases for J, with a gap of 16 bases between the germline ends. Sequences SNHLY (CDR1) and FYNNEI (CDR2) are obtained from the germline V gene. These data belong to a study of blood T cell repertoires in COVID-19 (TCRdb year 2020). Looking at the study overall: Samples from collaborators originated in the United States, Italy and Spain and spanned both the acute and convalescent phases of COVID-19. Where HLA class I and class II types were available, the types were taken from metadata supplied by the sample provider, not from assay-based typing. A de-identified subject ID, COVID-19 status, age in years and sex were almost always included in the sample metadata. The samples were drawn from the first 160 participants of the ongoing ImmuneRACE study and from 1,254 subjects provided by 6 global collaborators. Subjects who had been exposed to COVID-19, were actively infected with it, or had recovered from it provided the deeply sampled blood TCRbeta repertoires that made up the dataset. The prospective study material was composed of cDNA or gDNA derived from T cells, B-cell-depleted T cells, or PBMCs. The repertoires were released in a freely available public database meant as a resource for research on the immune response to SARS-CoV-2. The study at large found these results: How much clinical and demographic metadata was included differed by source and by participant, and the metadata was provided uncurated.

The material sequenced was peripheral blood. The V and J segments used are TRBV2 and TRBJ2-7, with a tentative D gene TRBD1 over 6 matching bases. The receptor was isolated from a man aged 50-59 years with active COVID-19. The CDR3 region has the sequence CASKGDASSSYEQYF. The nucleotides read TGTGCCAGCAAGGGGGACGCTTCAAGCTCCTACGAGCAGTACTTC.